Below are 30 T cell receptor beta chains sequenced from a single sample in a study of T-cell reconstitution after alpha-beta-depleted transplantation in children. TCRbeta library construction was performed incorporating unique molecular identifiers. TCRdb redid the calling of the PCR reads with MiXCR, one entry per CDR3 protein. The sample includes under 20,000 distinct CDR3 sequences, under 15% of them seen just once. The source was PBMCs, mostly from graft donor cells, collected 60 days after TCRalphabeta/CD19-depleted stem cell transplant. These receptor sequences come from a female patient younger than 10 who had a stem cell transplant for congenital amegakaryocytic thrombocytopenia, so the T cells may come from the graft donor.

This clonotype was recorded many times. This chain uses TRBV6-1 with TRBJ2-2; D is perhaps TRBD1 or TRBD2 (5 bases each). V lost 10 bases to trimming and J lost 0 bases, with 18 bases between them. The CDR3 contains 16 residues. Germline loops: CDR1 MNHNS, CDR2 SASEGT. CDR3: CATDPRDPTNTGELFF. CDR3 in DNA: TGTGCCACAGACCCCCGGGACCCTACGAACACCGGGGAGCTGTTTTTT.

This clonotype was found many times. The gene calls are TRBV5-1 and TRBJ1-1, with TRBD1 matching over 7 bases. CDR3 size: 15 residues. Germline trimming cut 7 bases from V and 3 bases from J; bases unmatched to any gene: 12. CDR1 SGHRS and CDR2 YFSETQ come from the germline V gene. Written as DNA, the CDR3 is TGCGCCAGCGCCCCAGGGGGGGGCACGGACACTGAAGCTTTCTTT. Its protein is CASAPGGGTDTEAFF.

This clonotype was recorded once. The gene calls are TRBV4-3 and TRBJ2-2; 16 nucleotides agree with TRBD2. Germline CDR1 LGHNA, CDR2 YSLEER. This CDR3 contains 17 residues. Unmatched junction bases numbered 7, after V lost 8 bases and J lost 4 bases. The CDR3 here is CASGGLAGGAGTGELFF. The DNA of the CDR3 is TGCGCCAGCGGGGGACTAGCGGGAGGGGCAGGCACCGGGGAGCTGTTTTTT.

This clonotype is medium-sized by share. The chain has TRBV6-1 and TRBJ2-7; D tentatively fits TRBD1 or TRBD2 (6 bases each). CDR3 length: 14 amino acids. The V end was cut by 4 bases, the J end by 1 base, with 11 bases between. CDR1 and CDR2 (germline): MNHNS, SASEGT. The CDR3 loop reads CASSGRGRSYEQYF. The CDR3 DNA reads TGTGCCAGCAGTGGCCGGGGGCGGTCCTACGAGCAGTACTTC.

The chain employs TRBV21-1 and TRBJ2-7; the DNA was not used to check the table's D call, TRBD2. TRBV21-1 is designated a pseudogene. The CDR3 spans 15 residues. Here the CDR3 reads CASSKVAGEAYEQYV. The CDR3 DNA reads TGTGCCAGCAGCAAAGTTGCGGGAGAGGCCTACGAGCAGTACGTC.

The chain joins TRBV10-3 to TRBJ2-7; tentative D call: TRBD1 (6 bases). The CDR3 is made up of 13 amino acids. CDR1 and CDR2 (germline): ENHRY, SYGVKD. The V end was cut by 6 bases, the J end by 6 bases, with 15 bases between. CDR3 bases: TGTGCCATCAGACTAAATGGGGGCAGCGAGCAGTACTTC. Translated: CAIRLNGGSEQYF.

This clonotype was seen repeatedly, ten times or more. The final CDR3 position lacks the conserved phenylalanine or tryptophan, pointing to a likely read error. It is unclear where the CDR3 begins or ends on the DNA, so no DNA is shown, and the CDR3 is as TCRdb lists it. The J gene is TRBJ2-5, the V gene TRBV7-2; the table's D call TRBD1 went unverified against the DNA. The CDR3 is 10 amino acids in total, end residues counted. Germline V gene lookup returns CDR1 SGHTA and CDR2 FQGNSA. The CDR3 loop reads CASSLARGSD.

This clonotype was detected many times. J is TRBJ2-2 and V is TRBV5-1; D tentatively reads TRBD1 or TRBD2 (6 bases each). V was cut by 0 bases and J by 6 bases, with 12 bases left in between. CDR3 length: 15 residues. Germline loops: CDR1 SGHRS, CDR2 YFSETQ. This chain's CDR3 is CASSLGWGAAGELFF. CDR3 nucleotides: TGCGCCAGCAGCTTGGGATGGGGGGCCGCCGGGGAGCTGTTTTTT.

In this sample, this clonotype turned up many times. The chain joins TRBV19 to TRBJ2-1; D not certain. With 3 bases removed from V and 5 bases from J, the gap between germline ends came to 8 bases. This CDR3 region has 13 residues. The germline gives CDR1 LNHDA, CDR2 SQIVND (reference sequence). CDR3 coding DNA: TGTGCCAGTAGTATTGGAGCCAACAATGAGCAGTTCTTC. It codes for CASSIGANNEQFF.

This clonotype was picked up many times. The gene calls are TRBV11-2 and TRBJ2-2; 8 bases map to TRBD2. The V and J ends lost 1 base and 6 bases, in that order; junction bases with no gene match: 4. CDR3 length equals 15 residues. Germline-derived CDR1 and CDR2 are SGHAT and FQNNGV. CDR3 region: CASSLGGLVAGELFF. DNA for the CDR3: TGTGCCAGCAGCTTAGGGGGACTAGTCGCCGGGGAGCTGTTTTTT.

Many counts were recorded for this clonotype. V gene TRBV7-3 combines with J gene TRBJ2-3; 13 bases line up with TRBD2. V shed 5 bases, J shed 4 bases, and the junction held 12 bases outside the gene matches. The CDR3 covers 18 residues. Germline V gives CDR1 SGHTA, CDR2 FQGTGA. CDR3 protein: CASSTPEGLAGVPDTQYF. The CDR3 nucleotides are TGTGCCAGCAGCACCCCCGAAGGACTAGCGGGAGTACCAGATACGCAGTATTTT.

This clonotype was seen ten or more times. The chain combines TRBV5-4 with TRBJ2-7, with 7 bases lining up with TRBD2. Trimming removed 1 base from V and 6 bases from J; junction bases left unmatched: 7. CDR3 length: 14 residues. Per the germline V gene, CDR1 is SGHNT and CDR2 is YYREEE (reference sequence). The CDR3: CASSLTRERSEQYF. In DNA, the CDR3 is TGTGCCAGCAGCTTGACGCGGGAGCGTAGCGAGCAGTACTTC.

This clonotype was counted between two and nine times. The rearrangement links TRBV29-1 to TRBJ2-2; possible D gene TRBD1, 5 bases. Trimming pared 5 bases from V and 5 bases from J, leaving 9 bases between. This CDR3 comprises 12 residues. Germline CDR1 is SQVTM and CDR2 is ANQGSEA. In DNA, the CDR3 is TGCAGCGTTCGCAGGGAAACCGGGGAGCTGTTTTTT. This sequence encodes CSVRRETGELFF.

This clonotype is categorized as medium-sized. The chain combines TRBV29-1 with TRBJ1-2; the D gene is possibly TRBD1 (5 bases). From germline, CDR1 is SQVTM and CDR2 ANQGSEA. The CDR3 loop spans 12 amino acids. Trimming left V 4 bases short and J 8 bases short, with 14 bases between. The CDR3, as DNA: TGCAGCGTTGTCACGACAGTCTCCGGCTACACCTTC. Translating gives CSVVTTVSGYTF.

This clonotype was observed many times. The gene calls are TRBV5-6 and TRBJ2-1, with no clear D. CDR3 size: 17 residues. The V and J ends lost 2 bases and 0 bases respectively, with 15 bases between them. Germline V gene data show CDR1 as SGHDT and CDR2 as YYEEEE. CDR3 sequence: CASSLRVGSSSYNEQFF. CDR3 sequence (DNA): TGTGCCAGCAGCTTAAGGGTAGGGTCTAGCTCCTACAATGAGCAGTTCTTC.

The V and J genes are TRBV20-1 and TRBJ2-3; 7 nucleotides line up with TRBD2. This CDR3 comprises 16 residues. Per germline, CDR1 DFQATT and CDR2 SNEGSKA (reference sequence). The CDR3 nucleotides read TGCTGCGCTAGCTCGCCCGCGGGAGTAAAGACAGATACGCAGTATTTT. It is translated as CCASSPAGVKTDTQYF.

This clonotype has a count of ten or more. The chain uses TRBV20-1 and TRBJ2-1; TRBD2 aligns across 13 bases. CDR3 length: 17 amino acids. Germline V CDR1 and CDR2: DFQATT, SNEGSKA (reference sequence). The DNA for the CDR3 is TGCATACCATTACTAGCGGGAGGGCCCATTCCCTACAATGAGCAGTTCTTC. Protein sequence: CIPLLAGGPIPYNEQFF.

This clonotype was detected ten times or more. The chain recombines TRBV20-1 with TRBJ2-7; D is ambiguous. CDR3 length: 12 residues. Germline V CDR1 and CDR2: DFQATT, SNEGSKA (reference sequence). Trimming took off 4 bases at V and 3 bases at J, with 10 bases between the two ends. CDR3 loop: CSAIFSGYEQYF. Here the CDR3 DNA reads TGCAGTGCTATTTTCTCGGGCTACGAGCAGTACTTC.

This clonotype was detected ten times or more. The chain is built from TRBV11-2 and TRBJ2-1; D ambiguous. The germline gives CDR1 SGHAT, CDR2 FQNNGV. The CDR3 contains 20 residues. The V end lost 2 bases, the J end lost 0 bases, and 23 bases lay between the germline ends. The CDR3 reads CASSLKSLYLALSSYNEQFF. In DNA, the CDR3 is TGTGCCAGCAGCTTAAAGAGTCTTTACCTTGCCTTGAGCTCCTACAATGAGCAGTTCTTC.

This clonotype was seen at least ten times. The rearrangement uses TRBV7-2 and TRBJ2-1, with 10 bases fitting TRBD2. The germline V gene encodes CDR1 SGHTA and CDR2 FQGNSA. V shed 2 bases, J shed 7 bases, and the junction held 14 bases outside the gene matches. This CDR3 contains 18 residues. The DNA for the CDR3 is TGTGCCAGCAGCTTACGCCAAGGAAGCGGGAGGGCCACTAATGAGCAGTTCTTC. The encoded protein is CASSLRQGSGRATNEQFF. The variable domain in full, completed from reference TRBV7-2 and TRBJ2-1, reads GAGVSQSPSNKVTEKGKDVELRCDPISGHTALYWYRQSLGQGLEFLIYFQGNSAPDKSGLPSDRFSAERTGGSVSTLTIQRTQQEDSAVYLCASSLRQGSGRATNEQFFGPGTRLTVL.

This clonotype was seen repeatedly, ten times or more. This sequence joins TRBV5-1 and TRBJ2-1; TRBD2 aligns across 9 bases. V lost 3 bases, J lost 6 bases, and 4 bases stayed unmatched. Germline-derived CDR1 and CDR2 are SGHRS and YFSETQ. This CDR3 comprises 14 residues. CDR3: CASSSIAGVNEQFF. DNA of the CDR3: TGCGCCAGCAGCTCCATAGCGGGAGTCAATGAGCAGTTCTTC.

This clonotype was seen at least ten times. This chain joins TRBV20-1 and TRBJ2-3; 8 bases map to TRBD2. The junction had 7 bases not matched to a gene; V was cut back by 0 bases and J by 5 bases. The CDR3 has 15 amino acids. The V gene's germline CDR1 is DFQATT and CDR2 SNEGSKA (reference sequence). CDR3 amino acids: CSARESSGSGDTQYF. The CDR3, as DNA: TGCAGTGCTAGAGAATCCAGCGGGAGTGGAGATACGCAGTATTTT.

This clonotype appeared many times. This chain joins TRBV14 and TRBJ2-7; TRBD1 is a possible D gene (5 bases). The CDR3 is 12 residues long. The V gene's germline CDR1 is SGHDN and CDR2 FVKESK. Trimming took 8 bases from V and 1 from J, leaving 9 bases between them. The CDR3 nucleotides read TGTGCCAGCCGAGACAGTTCCTACGAGCAGTACTTC. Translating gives CASRDSSYEQYF. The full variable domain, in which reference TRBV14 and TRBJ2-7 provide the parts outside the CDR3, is EAGVTQFPSHSVIEKGQTVTLRCDPISGHDNLYWYRRVMGKEIKFLLHFVKESKQDESGMPNNRFLAERTGGTYSTLKVQPAELEDSGVYFCASRDSSYEQYFGPGTRLTVT.

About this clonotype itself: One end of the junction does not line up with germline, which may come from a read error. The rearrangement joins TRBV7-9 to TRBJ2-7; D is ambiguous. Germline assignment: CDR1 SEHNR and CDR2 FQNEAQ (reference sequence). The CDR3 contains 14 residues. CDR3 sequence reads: CAISPGQLPYEQYF. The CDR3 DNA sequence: TGTGCCATCAGCCCTGGGCAGCTCCCCTACGAGCAGTACTTC.

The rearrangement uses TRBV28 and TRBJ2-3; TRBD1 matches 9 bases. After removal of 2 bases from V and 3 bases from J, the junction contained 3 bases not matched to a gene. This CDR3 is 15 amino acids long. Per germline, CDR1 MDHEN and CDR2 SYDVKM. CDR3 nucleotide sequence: TGTGCCAGCAGTTTACCCGGGACAGGGACAGATACGCAGTATTTT. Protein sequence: CASSLPGTGTDTQYF. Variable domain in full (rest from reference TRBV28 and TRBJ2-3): DVKVTQSSRYLVKRTGEKVFLECVQDMDHENMFWYRQDPGLGLRLIYFSYDVKMKEKGDIPEGYSVSREKKERFSLILESASTNQTSMYLCASSLPGTGTDTQYFGPGTRLTVL.

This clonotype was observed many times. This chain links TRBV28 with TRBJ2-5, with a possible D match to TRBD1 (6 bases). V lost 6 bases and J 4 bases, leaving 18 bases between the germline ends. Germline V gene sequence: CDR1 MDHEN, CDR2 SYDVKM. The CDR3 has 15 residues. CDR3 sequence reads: CASSNRARLGETQYF. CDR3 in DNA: TGTGCCAGCAGCAACAGGGCCAGATTAGGAGAGACCCAGTACTTC.

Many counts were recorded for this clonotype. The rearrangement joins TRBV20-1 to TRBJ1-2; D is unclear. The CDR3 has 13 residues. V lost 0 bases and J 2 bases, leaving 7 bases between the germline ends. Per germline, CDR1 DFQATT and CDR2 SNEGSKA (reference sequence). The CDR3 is CSARDGPNYGYTF. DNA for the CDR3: TGCAGTGCTAGAGATGGGCCCAACTATGGCTACACCTTC.

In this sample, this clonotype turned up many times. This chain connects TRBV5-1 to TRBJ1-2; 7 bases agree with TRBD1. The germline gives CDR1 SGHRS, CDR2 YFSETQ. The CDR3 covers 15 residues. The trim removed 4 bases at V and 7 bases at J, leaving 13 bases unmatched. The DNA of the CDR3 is TGCGCCAGCAGCCTAGGCCCCCGACAGGGCGCTGGCTACACCTTC. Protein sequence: CASSLGPRQGAGYTF. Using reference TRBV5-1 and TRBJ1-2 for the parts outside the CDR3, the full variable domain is KAGVTQTPRYLIKTRGQQVTLSCSPISGHRSVSWYQQTPGQGLQFLFEYFSETQRNKGNFPGRFSGRQFSNSRSEMNVSTLELGDSALYLCASSLGPRQGAGYTFGSGTRLTVV.

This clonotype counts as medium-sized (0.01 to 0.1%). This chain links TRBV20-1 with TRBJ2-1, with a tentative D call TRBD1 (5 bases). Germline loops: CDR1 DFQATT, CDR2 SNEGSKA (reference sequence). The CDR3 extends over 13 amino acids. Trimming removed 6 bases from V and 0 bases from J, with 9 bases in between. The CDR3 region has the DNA TGCAGTGCCCCGGACAACTCCTACAATGAGCAGTTCTTC. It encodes CSAPDNSYNEQFF.

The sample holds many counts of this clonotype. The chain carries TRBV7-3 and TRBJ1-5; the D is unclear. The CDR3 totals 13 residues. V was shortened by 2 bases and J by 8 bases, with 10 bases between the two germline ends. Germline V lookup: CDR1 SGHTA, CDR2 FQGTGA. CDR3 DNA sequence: TGTGCCAGCAGCTTAGGACCGACTGAGCCCCAGCATTTT. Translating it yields CASSLGPTEPQHF.